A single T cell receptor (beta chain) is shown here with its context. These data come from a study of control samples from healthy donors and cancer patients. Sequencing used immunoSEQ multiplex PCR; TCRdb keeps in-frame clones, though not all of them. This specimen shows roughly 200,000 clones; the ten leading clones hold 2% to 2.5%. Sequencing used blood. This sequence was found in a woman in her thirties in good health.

CDR3 sequence (DNA): TGTGCCAGCAGCCTCCCGATACAGGGGCCCACCCGGGGCGGCTACACCTTC. Protein sequence: CASSLPIQGPTRGGYTF. J is TRBJ1-2 and V is TRBV7-2; 7 positions agree with TRBD1. V trimming: 5 bases; J trimming: 8 bases; junction bases outside the gene matches: 20. CDR3 length: 17 amino acids. The germline V gene has CDR1 SGHTA and CDR2 FQGNSA.